The sequence of this T cell receptor (beta chain) was determined in a study of cytomegalovirus exposure and HLA in healthy donors (dated by TCRdb to about 2017). Turning to the overall study: According to a later analysis, one platform produced both the approximately 110 validation repertoires and the roughly 660 repertoires of the first cohort. A separate validation cohort of roughly 130 different subjects was used in addition to the 666-subject first cohort. The aim of the study was to test whether cataloging public T cell receptors could identify signatures of past pathogen exposure. To predict cytomegalovirus infection status, the study combined high-throughput TCR immunosequencing, statistical association of individual TCRs with disease status, and machine learning.

Regarding this clone: This receptor's antigen is unknown. Per-base qualities were not stored, and no clone one base away is much larger.

Here is what the overall study found, with its caveats: All 120 repertoires were used to score co-occurrence in the validation cohort in a later analysis, because that analysis had no HLA typing for the cohort. According to the authors, the approach could potentially be generalized to other disease states and immunological phenotypes. Cytomegalovirus status was reported to be diagnosed by the classifier with high specificity and sensitivity in both the original and validation cohorts. A few of the identified cytomegalovirus-associated TCR beta chains were confirmed in vitro to be specific for cytomegalovirus antigens. Subsequent analysis determined that TCRs grouped into clusters in the first cohort also showed a tendency toward co-occurrence across the roughly 130 validation repertoires, and 85% to 95% of cluster scores exceeded 0. Across donors, most TCR sequences were observed very rarely, whereas some public TCRs were present in many individuals. The study listed 164 TCR beta chains as associated with cytomegalovirus.

The donors were included in the validation cohort of 130 or so subjects, a group kept apart from the roughly 670-subject first cohort. CDR1 and CDR2 are drawn from the germline V gene (reference sequence): GTSNPN, SVGIG. The CDR3 has 14 amino acids, counting the end cysteine and phenylalanine. Only CDR3 DNA remains: 42 bases, in frame from the first base. From V the trimming removes 8 bases and from J it removes 2 bases, while the gene matches leave 7 bases of the junction unaccounted for. Libraries were constructed by the immunoSEQ multiplex PCR assay. Per the authors' processing: A statistical classification framework was built to diagnose cytomegalovirus status from the catalog of TCR beta chain sequences. TCRdb took this table from immuneACCESS and kept in-frame rearrangements with V and J called. Such tables lack part of the clones; where checked against another copy, unresolved V genes explain under half of the gap, and the rest is unexplained. V, J and clone size are taken as reported in that table, and D and trimming were inferred from the DNA itself. In all, the sample holds 250,000 or so clones, and about 90% of those were seen once. Of the sample, 0.35% to 0.45% is held by the ten largest clones.

This receptor was taken from a woman aged 18 to 35 in good health and CMV-seronegative. Source material: PBMCs. The chain joins TRBV30 to TRBJ1-4; 8 central bases correspond to TRBD1. For the CDR3, the sequence is CASWGDRTNEKLFF. The nucleotide sequence reads TGTGCCAGCTGGGGGGACAGGACTAATGAAAAACTGTTTTTT.